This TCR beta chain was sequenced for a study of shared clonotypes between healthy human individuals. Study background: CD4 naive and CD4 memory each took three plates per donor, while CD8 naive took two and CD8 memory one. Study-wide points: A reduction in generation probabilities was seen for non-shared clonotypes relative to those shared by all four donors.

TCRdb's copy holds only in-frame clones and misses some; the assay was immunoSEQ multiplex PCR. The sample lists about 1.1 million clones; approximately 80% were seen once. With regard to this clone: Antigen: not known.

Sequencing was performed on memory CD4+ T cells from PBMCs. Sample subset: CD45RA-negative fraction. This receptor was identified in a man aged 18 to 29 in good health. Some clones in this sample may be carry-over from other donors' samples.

The CDR3 sequence is CASSFRQGVTYEQYF. CDR3 in DNA: TGTGCCAGCAGCTTTCGACAGGGGGTTACCTACGAGCAGTACTTC. The chain is built from TRBV5-4 and TRBJ2-7; 9 nucleotides align to TRBD1. J was trimmed by 2 bases and V by 2 bases; bases with no gene match: 5. The germline CDR1 and CDR2 sequences are SGHNT and YYREEE (reference sequence). The CDR3 contains 15 residues.